These T cell receptor beta chains were read from a single sample in a study of blood T cell repertoires in COVID-19. Sequencing was performed with immunoSEQ multiplex PCR; in TCRdb, only in-frame clones are kept and a portion is missing. The sample holds more than 100,000 clones, around 89% seen once. The sequencing sample was made of peripheral blood. These TCRs come from a woman in her fifties or sixties with COVID-19, enrolled during active disease. The CDR3 runs from the conserved cysteine through the conserved F or W. A D gene is named only where the DNA matches it firmly. Rows give clone size only sometimes, using once, few, many, or a class for an expanded clone.

j_call d_call v_call cdr3_length clone_size cdr3_nt cdr3_aa
TRBJ2-7 . TRBV11-3 15 few TGTGCCAGCAGCTTAGAATGGGGGGATTCTTACGAGCAGTACTTC CASSLEWGDSYEQYF
TRBJ2-3 . TRBV5-5 12 . TGTGCCAGCATGACCCAGACGGGTACGCAGTATTTT CASMTQTGTQYF
TRBJ1-2 TRBD1 TRBV3-1/TRBV3-2 17 . TGTGCCAGCAGCCAAGGACCAACCGGGACAGGGGTATATGGCTACACCTTC CASSQGPTGTGVYGYTF
TRBJ1-2 TRBD1 TRBV19 15 . TGTGCCAGTAGTCCACGGACAGGGCCGTTATATGGCTACACCTTC CASSPRTGPLYGYTF
TRBJ2-7 . TRBV5-1 15 . TGCGCCAGCAGCCGTACCGGGACAACCACCTACGAGCAGTACTTC CASSRTGTTTYEQYF
TRBJ2-5 . TRBV6-6 15 . TGTGCCAGCAGTGCGCAAGGGGCTGGAATTGAGACCCAGTACTTC CASSAQGAGIETQYF
TRBJ1-2 . TRBV3-1/TRBV3-2 13 . TGTGCCAGCAGAGGAGGGCCAGGCTATGGCTACACCTTC CASRGGPGYGYTF
TRBJ2-1 TRBD2 TRBV12-3/TRBV12-4 13 . TGTGCCAGCAGTTTGGGACTAGCGGGGAAGCAGTTCTTC CASSLGLAGKQFF
TRBJ1-1 . TRBV5-1 15 . TGCGCCAGCAGCTTGGGGTCAACAGTTTCCACTGAAGCTTTCTTT CASSLGSTVSTEAFF
TRBJ1-4 TRBD1 TRBV5-1 15 . TGCGCCAGCAAATCTAGACAGGGGTCTGATGAAAAACTGTTTTTT CASKSRQGSDEKLFF
TRBJ1-1 TRBD1 TRBV5-4 13 . TGTGCCAGCAGCCTCGCGACAGGGATCGAAGCTTTCTTT CASSLATGIEAFF
TRBJ2-1 TRBD1 TRBV11-1 16 . TGTGCCAGCAGCTTAGAACAGGGGCCTCCAGACAATGAGCAGTTCTTC CASSLEQGPPDNEQFF
TRBJ2-7 TRBD2 TRBV5-5 14 . TGTGCCAGCAGCCAGCGGGGGAGCTCCTACGAGCAGTACTTC CASSQRGSSYEQYF
TRBJ2-7 . TRBV7-9 15 . TGTGCCAGCAGCTTATCTACAGGAGTCCTGGTAGAGCAGTACTTC CASSLSTGVLVEQYF
TRBJ1-1 . TRBV27 14 . TGTGCCAGCAGTCTTCAGGGTATGAACACTGAAGCTTTCTTT CASSLQGMNTEAFF
TRBJ1-5 . TRBV6-2/TRBV6-3 14 . TGTGCCAGCAGCCCCCGTCCGACTGGTCAGCCCCAGCATTTT CASSPRPTGQPQHF
TRBJ2-2 TRBD1 TRBV5-4 16 . TGTGCCAGCAGCCAAGGGTGGACAGGGGGAAGCGGGGAGCTGTTTTTT CASSQGWTGGSGELFF
TRBJ2-1 TRBD2 TRBV7-2 15 . TGTGCCAGCAGCCTTACTAGCGGGCTAGCTTATGAGCAGTTCTTC CASSLTSGLAYEQFF
TRBJ2-7 . TRBV6-5 15 . TGTGCCAGCAACGGACCTGGAACAGGGTCCTACGAGCAGTACTTC CASNGPGTGSYEQYF
TRBJ1-2 . TRBV5-8 17 few TGTGCCAGCAGCCGGCTGATTAGGACGGACTCCAACTATGGCTACACCTTC CASSRLIRTDSNYGYTF
TRBJ2-7 TRBD1 TRBV19 14 . TGTGCCAGTAGCCTCGGACAGGACTCCTACGAGCAGTACTTC CASSLGQDSYEQYF
TRBJ2-7 TRBD1 TRBV5-4 13 . TGTGCCAGCAGCAACGACAGGGGCTACGAGCAGTACTTC CASSNDRGYEQYF
TRBJ2-1 TRBD2 TRBV6-5 15 . TGTGCCACCGGCCGGGGGGGTAACTCCTACAATGAGCAGTTCTTC CATGRGGNSYNEQFF
TRBJ1-1 . TRBV9 16 . TGTGCCAGCAGCGTAGCTACGCGGGACGTGGACACTGAAGCTTTCTTT CASSVATRDVDTEAFF
TRBJ1-6 . TRBV25-1 14 once TGTGCCAGCAGTGAATCGGCAGGCGCCCGACCCCTCCACTTT CASSESAGARPLHF
TRBJ1-3 TRBD1 TRBV28 13 . TGTGCCAGCAGCCTGACAGGGACGAACACCATATATTTT CASSLTGTNTIYF
TRBJ2-2 TRBD2 TRBV5-1 21 . TGCGCCAGCAGCTTAATGTGGACTAGCGGGAAGTATGTCCCGAACACCGGGGAGCTGTTTTTT CASSLMWTSGKYVPNTGELFF
TRBJ1-2 TRBD1 TRBV7-3 14 once TGTGCCAGCAGCCCCAAGGACAGGGGGTATGGCTACACCTTC CASSPKDRGYGYTF
TRBJ1-2 . TRBV4-2 12 . TGTGCCAGCAGTTGGGGGGTTGCTGGCTACACCTTC CASSWGVAGYTF